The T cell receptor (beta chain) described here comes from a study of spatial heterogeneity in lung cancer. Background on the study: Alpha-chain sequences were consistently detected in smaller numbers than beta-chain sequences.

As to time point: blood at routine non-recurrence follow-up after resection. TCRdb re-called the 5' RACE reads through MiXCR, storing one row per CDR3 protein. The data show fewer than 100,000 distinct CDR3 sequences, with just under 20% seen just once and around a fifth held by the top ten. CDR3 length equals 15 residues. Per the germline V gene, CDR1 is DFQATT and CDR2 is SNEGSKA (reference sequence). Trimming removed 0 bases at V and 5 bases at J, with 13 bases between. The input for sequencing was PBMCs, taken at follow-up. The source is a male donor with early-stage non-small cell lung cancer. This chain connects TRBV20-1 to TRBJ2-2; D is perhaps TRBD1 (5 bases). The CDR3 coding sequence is TGCAGTGCTAGAGATAACTCGCGACAGACCGGGGAGCTGTTTTTT. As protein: CSARDNSRQTGELFF.